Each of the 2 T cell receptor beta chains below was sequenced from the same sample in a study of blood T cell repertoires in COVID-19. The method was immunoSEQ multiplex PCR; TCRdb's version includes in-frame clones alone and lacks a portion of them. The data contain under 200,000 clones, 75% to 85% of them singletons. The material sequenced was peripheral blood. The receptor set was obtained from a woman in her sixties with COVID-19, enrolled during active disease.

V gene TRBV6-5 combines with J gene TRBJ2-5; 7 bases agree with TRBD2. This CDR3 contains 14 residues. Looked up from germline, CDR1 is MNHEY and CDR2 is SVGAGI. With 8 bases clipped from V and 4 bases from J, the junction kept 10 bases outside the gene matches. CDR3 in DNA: TGTGCCAGCGGGATGGGGCTAGCGGCAGAGACCCAGTACTTC. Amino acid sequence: CASGMGLAAETQYF.

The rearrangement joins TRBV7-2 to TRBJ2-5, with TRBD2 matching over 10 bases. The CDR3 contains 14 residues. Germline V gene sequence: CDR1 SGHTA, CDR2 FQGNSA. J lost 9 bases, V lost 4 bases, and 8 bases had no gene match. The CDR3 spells CASSSLAGVGAQYF. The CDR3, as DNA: TGTGCCAGCAGCTCCCTAGCGGGAGTGGGAGCCCAGTACTTC.